The next 20 T cell receptor beta chains were all read from a single sample in a study of T cells in localized non-small cell lung cancer. Produced via immunoSEQ multiplex PCR; TCRdb's table is partial and in-frame only. The data show 26,000 or so clones, roughly 87% seen once. The source was peripheral blood, collected before any cancer treatment. These receptors were obtained from a male donor aged 60 or over with stage I lung adenocarcinoma.

The chain has TRBV2 and TRBJ1-3; D remains unclear. The V and J ends lost 1 base and 1 base respectively, with 11 bases between them. CDR3 size: 16 residues. Germline values: CDR1 SNHLY, CDR2 FYNNEI. CDR3 DNA: TGTGCCAGCAGTGAAGGGGGAATTCCTTCTGGAAACACCATATATTTT. Translation: CASSEGGIPSGNTIYF.

The chain uses TRBV28 and TRBJ1-2, with D unclear. V gave up 7 bases and J gave up 2 bases, with 5 bases separating them. Germline CDR1 reads MDHEN; CDR2 reads SYDVKM. The CDR3 consists of 11 residues. CDR3 region: CASTNNYGYTF. In DNA, the CDR3 is TGTGCCAGCACGAACAACTATGGCTACACCTTC.

This rearrangement joins TRBV4-2 to TRBJ1-2; no reliable D call. This CDR3 spans 15 amino acids. Per germline, CDR1 LGHNA and CDR2 YNFKEQ. V was cut by 0 bases and J by 4 bases, with 12 bases left in between. CDR3 in DNA: TGTGCCAGCAGCCAAGATCAGTCAGTTGCCTATGGCTACACCTTC. Translating it yields CASSQDQSVAYGYTF.

V usage is TRBV19 and J usage is TRBJ2-7, with D possibly being TRBD2 (6 bases). The CDR3 is made up of 15 amino acids. The V end lost 7 bases, the J end lost 5 bases, and 21 bases lay between the germline ends. Germline V gene data show CDR1 as LNHDA and CDR2 as SQIVND (reference sequence). The CDR3 here is CASNPRGLLSDEQYF. In DNA form, the CDR3 reads TGTGCCAGTAACCCGCGGGGCCTCCTTTCGGACGAGCAGTACTTC.

In this sample, this clone turned up once. The chain recombines TRBV18 with TRBJ2-3, with D possibly being TRBD2 (5 bases). CDR3 length: 17 residues. CDR1 and CDR2 (germline): KGHSH, LQKENI. V lost 2 bases, J lost 0 bases, and 15 bases lay in between. The CDR3 protein is CASSPTGVTLSTDTQYF. In DNA, the CDR3 is TGTGCCAGCTCACCAACCGGGGTAACCCTTAGCACAGATACGCAGTATTTT.

The gene calls are TRBV30 and TRBJ2-2; 8 bases are a match to TRBD1. The CDR3 loop spans 13 amino acids. CDR1 and CDR2 (germline): GTSNPN, SVGIG (reference sequence). V shed 5 bases, J shed 6 bases, and the junction held 5 bases outside the gene matches. CDR3 DNA: TGTGCCTGGCGTGCGACAGGGGCCGGGGAGCTGTTTTTT. Translation gives CAWRATGAGELFF.

J is TRBJ1-5 and V is TRBV2; D unresolved. V was cut by 0 bases and J by 0 bases, with 6 bases left in between. Germline CDR1 reads SNHLY; CDR2 reads FYNNEI. This CDR3 is 15 amino acids long. CDR3 sequence (DNA): TGTGCCAGCAGTGAAGCTGGGTATAGCAATCAGCCCCAGCATTTT. This gives the protein CASSEAGYSNQPQHF. Drawing the rest from reference TRBV2 and TRBJ1-5, the complete variable domain is EPEVTQTPSHQVTQMGQEVILRCVPISNHLYFYWYRQILGQKVEFLVSFYNNEISEKSEIFDDQFSVERPDGSNFTLKIRSTKLEDSAMYFCASSEAGYSNQPQHFGDGTRLSIL.

This sequence joins TRBV7-8 and TRBJ1-1; TRBD1 agrees at 9 bases. With V trimmed by 5 bases and J by 7 bases, 11 bases remained unmatched. This CDR3 spans 15 amino acids. Germline assignment: CDR1 SGHVS and CDR2 FQNEAQ. The CDR3 nucleotides are TGTGCCAGCAGCCTCCGGGACAGGGCCGTAAGTGAAGCTTTCTTT. It is translated as CASSLRDRAVSEAFF.

DNA for the CDR3: TGCGCCAGCAGCCGGACTAGCGGGGGGGCGGCAGATACGCAGTATTTT. Its translation: CASSRTSGGAADTQYF. The rearrangement uses TRBV5-1 and TRBJ2-3; 15 nucleotides match TRBD2. J was trimmed by 4 bases and V by 4 bases; bases with no gene match: 4. The length of the CDR3 is 16 residues. CDR1 and CDR2 (germline): SGHRS, YFSETQ.

This sequence joins TRBV4-3 and TRBJ2-3; 7 nucleotides match TRBD2. V was clipped by 1 base and J by 3 bases; unmatched bases: 16. CDR3 size: 19 residues. CDR1 is LGHNA and CDR2 is YSLEER in the germline V gene. CDR3 protein: CASSQARRGSGATTDTQYF. The CDR3 DNA sequence: TGCGCCAGCAGCCAAGCGAGACGGGGGAGCGGGGCGACAACAGATACGCAGTATTTT.

The chain is built from TRBV9 and TRBJ2-5, with TRBD2 matching over 11 bases. The J call may be faulty, since TRBJ2-7 better matches the DNA end. This CDR3 comprises 15 residues. Germline-derived CDR1 and CDR2 are SGDLS and YYNGEE. CDR3 DNA sequence: TGTGCCAGCAGCTATAGCGGGGGGGCCTTCAACGAGCAGTACTTC. It codes for CASSYSGGAFNEQYF.

This clone was detected once. The chain employs TRBV28 and TRBJ2-5; 10 bases map to TRBD2. V was clipped by 4 bases and J by 0 bases; unmatched bases: 5. Looked up from germline, CDR1 is MDHEN and CDR2 is SYDVKM. This CDR3 is built from 16 residues. CDR3: CASSYPSGGYQETQYF. DNA of the CDR3: TGTGCCAGCAGTTACCCTAGCGGGGGATACCAAGAGACCCAGTACTTC.

The chain joins TRBV25-1 to TRBJ1-6; D gene ambiguous. This CDR3 is 14 amino acids long. Germline V CDR1 and CDR2: MGHDK, SYGVNS. Trimming pared 2 bases from V and 10 bases from J, leaving 12 bases between. The CDR3 DNA follows: TGTGCCAGCAGTGAAGCAACAGAAAGGTCACCCCTCCACTTT. Its protein product is CASSEATERSPLHF.

This chain connects TRBV7-6 to TRBJ1-6, with 7 bases matching TRBD1. V was clipped by 3 bases and J by 6 bases; unmatched bases: 5. The germline CDR1 and CDR2 sequences are SGHVS and FNYEAQ. The CDR3 has 15 residues. The CDR3 loop is CASSFRRGPNSPLHF. CDR3 nucleotide sequence: TGTGCCAGCAGCTTCAGGAGGGGGCCTAATTCACCCCTCCACTTT.

This clone was seen only once. The chain employs TRBV9 and TRBJ2-5; D possibly matches TRBD1 or TRBD2 (5 bases each). Germline lookup yields CDR1 SGDLS and CDR2 YYNGEE. The CDR3 loop spans 14 amino acids. Trimming pared 1 base from V and 5 bases from J, leaving 12 bases between. CDR3 protein: CASSVYEGRETQYF. The CDR3 nucleotides are TGTGCCAGCAGCGTATATGAGGGACGGGAGACCCAGTACTTC.

V usage is TRBV11-3 and J usage is TRBJ2-7; a weak D match, TRBD1 (6 bases). The germline V gene has CDR1 SGHNT and CDR2 YENEEA. Trimming cost V 4 bases and J 7 bases, with 17 bases left between them. The CDR3 sequence is 14 residues long. As DNA, the CDR3 is TGTGCCAGCAGCTCGGACAGCGCCCTGGGGGAGCAGTACTTC. Encoded protein: CASSSDSALGEQYF.

This chain connects TRBV19 to TRBJ2-7; TRBD1 matches 9 bases. The CDR3 totals 16 residues. Per germline, CDR1 LNHDA and CDR2 SQIVND (reference sequence). The trim removed 2 bases at V and 0 bases at J, leaving 5 bases unmatched. CDR3 nucleotides: TGTGCCAGTAGTATACTCCGGGACAGGGACTCCTACGAGCAGTACTTC. Translating it yields CASSILRDRDSYEQYF.

This clone was recorded only once. The sample has other DNA sequences that encode this CDR3 too. V and J are TRBV5-1 and TRBJ2-3; 9 nucleotides line up with TRBD1. The V and J ends lost 2 bases and 5 bases, in that order; junction bases with no gene match: 6. CDR3 length: 15 amino acids. Germline CDR1 reads SGHRS; CDR2 reads YFSETQ. The CDR3 sequence is CASSFRQGEGDTQYF. CDR3 bases: TGCGCCAGCAGCTTCCGACAGGGGGAAGGAGATACGCAGTATTTT.

The chain carries TRBV7-2 and TRBJ2-5, with a possible D match to TRBD1 (6 bases). The CDR3 loop spans 12 amino acids. In germline, CDR1 is SGHTA, CDR2 FQGNSA. The V and J ends lost 5 bases and 7 bases respectively, with 11 bases between them. The chain's CDR3 is CASSPGQSTQYF. CDR3 in DNA: TGTGCCAGCAGCCCCGGACAGTCGACCCAGTACTTC.

The sample holds a few counts of this clone. J is TRBJ1-3 and V is TRBV11-2; tentative D call: TRBD1 (5 bases). Between the trimmed V and J ends, which lost 4 bases and 10 bases, there was a span of 14 bases. The CDR3 covers 13 residues. Germline-derived CDR1 and CDR2 are SGHAT and FQNNGV. CDR3 sequence reads: CASSSLSGGTIYF. CDR3 coding DNA: TGTGCCAGCAGCTCCCTTTCTGGGGGGACCATATATTTT.